This T cell receptor beta chain stems from a study of blood T cell repertoires in COVID-19. Study in general: Spain, Italy and the United States supplied samples that represented acute and convalescent COVID-19. PBMCs, B-cell-depleted T cells, or T cells were the source of the cDNA or gDNA that made up the material.

Trimming removed 1 base from V and 4 bases from J; junction bases left unmatched: 5. The germline V gene encodes CDR1 KGHSH and CDR2 LQKENI. This CDR3 is 16 amino acids long. Per the study methods: Reference gene primer amplification yielded estimated nucleated cell counts. The data were produced by immunoSEQ multiplex PCR, yet TCRdb's version contains in-frame clones alone and is incomplete. V and J calls and clone size are copied from that table; D and trimming were computed from the DNA. This table holds roughly 120,000 clones, around 80% found once. Sequences were obtained from peripheral blood. The chain is built from TRBV18 and TRBJ2-1, with TRBD2 identical over 9 bases. This TCR derives from a man in his 70s with acute or convalescent COVID-19. CDR3 nucleotides: TGTGCCAGCTCACCACGGGTAGCGGGGGTATACAATGAGCAGTTCTTC. This gives the protein CASSPRVAGVYNEQFF.